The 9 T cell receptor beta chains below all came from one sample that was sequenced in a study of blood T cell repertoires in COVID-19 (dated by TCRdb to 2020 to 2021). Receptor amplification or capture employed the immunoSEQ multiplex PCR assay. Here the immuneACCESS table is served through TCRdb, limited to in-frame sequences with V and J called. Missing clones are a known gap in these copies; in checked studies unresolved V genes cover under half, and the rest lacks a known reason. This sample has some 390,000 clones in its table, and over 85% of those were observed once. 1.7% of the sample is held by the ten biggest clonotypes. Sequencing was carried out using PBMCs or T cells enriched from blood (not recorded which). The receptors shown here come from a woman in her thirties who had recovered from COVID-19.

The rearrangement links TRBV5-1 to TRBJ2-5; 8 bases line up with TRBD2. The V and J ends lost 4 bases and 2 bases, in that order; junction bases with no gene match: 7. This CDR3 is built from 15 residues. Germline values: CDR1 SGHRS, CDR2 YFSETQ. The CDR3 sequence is CASSPGLVGQETQYF. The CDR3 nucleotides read TGCGCCAGCAGCCCGGGACTAGTGGGACAAGAGACCCAGTACTTC.

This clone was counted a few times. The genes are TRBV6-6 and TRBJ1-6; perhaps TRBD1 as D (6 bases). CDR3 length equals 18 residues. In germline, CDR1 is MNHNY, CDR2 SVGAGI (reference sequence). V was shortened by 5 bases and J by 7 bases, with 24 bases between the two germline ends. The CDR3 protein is CASSPSAGGRAGNSPLHF. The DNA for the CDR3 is TGTGCCAGCAGTCCTTCCGCGGGGGGGCGTGCGGGGAATTCACCCCTCCACTTT.

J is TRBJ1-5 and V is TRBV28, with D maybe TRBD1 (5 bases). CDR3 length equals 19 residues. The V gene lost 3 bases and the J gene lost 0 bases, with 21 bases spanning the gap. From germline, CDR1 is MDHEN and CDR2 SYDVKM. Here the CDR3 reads CASSFLNLKTVISNQPQHF. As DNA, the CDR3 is TGTGCCAGCAGTTTCTTAAACCTAAAGACAGTTATTAGCAATCAGCCCCAGCATTTT.

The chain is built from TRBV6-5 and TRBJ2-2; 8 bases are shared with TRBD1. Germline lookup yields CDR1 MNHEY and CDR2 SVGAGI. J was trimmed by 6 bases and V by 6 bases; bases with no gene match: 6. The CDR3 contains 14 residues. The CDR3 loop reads CASSRGQGAGELFF. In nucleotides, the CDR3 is TGTGCCAGCAGCCGCGGACAGGGCGCCGGGGAGCTGTTTTTT.

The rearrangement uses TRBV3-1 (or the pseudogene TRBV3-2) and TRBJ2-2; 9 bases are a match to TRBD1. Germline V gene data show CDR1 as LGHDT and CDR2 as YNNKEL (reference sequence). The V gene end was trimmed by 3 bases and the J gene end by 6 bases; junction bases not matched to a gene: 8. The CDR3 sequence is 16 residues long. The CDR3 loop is CASSQKWDRVSGELFF. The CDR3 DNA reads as TGTGCCAGCAGCCAGAAGTGGGACAGGGTGTCCGGGGAGCTGTTTTTT.

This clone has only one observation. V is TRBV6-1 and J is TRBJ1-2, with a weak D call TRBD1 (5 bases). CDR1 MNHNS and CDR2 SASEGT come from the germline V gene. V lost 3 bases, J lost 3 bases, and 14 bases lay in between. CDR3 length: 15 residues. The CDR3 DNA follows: TGTGCCAGCAGTGAGTGGGACCGGGAGGACTATGGCTACACCTTC. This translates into CASSEWDREDYGYTF.

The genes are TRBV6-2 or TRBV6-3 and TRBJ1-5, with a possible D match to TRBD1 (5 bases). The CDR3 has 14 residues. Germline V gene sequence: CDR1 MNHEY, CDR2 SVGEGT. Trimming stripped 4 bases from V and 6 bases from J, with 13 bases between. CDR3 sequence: CASSLRGFGQPQHF. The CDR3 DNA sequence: TGTGCCAGCAGTTTAAGGGGTTTCGGTCAGCCCCAGCATTTT.

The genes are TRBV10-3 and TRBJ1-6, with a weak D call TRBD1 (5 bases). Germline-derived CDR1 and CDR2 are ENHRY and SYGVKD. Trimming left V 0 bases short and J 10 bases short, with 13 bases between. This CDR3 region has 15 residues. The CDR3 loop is CAISESVGAGSPLHF. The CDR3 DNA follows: TGTGCCATCAGTGAGTCGGTAGGGGCCGGATCACCCCTCCACTTT.

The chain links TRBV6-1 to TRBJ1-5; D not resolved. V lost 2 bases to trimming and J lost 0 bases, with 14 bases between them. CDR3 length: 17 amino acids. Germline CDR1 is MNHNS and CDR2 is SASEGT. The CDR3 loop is CASSERPTLRSNQPQHF. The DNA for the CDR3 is TGTGCCAGCAGTGAACGACCGACTCTCCGTAGCAATCAGCCCCAGCATTTT.